This T cell receptor beta chain was sequenced for a study of T cell responses to AZD1222 COVID-19 vaccine. A note on this clone: Its antigen is still unknown.

Overall study findings and caveats: Targeting of unmutated variant regions was reportedly seen in nearly half of spike-specific TCRs. When two AZD1222 doses had been given, Spike-specific TCR breadth and depth rose.

The trim removed 1 base at V and 3 bases at J, leaving 7 bases unmatched. The length of the CDR3 is 17 residues. Germline V lookup: CDR1 SGHNT, CDR2 YENEEA. This table comes from immunoSEQ multiplex PCR, and its TCRdb copy is limited to in-frame clones, with some not included. The sample shows about 200,000 clones, approximately 89% of them seen only once. The sequence came from an adult who received the AZD1222 COVID-19 vaccine. This chain connects TRBV11-3 to TRBJ2-2, with 8 bases aligning to TRBD2. The sample was peripheral blood, taken 28 days after the second AZD1222 dose. Here the CDR3 DNA reads TGTGCCAGCAGCTTAGGCGGGCTGCGGGGGGACACCGGGGAGCTGTTTTTT. Residues: CASSLGGLRGDTGELFF.